The 17 T cell receptor beta chains below all came from one sample that was sequenced in a study of blood T cell repertoires in COVID-19. Produced via immunoSEQ multiplex PCR; TCRdb's table is partial and in-frame only. Here the sample spans under 150,000 clones, about three quarters being singletons. The sample taken for sequencing was PBMCs or T cells enriched from blood (not recorded which). These TCRs come from a woman aged 45-59 years who had recovered from COVID-19.

The chain has TRBV7-8 and TRBJ1-1; 10 bases map to TRBD1. Germline V lookup: CDR1 SGHVS, CDR2 FQNEAQ. The CDR3 sequence is 16 residues long. V shed 5 bases, J shed 1 base, and the junction held 7 bases outside the gene matches. The CDR3 reads CASSPRDRGWNTEAFF. In DNA form, the CDR3 reads TGTGCCAGCAGCCCCCGGGACAGGGGATGGAACACTGAAGCTTTCTTT.

The rearrangement joins TRBV9 to TRBJ2-1, with TRBD2 matching 12 bases. The germline V gene encodes CDR1 SGDLS and CDR2 YYNGEE. The CDR3 contains 14 residues. After removal of 4 bases from V and 8 bases from J, the junction contained 4 bases not matched to a gene. CDR3 loop: CASSTSGGLDEQFF. CDR3 nucleotide sequence: TGTGCCAGCAGCACTAGCGGGGGGTTGGATGAGCAGTTCTTC. Supplemented by reference TRBV9 and TRBJ2-1, the full variable domain reads DSGVTQTPKHLITATGQRVTLRCSPRSGDLSVYWYQQSLDQGLQFLIQYYNGEERAKGNILERFSAQQFPDLHSELNLSSLELGDSALYFCASSTSGGLDEQFFGPGTRLTVL.

The chain uses TRBV28 and TRBJ1-6; D is undetermined. V was pared by 7 bases and J by 7 bases, with 8 bases between. There are 12 residues in the CDR3. Germline CDR1 reads MDHEN; CDR2 reads SYDVKM. DNA for the CDR3: TGTGCCAGCAAGGCTAGAAATTCACCCCTCCACTTT. It codes for CASKARNSPLHF.

This clone was observed a handful of times. The chain has TRBV5-6 and TRBJ1-5; 10 nucleotides match TRBD1. After removal of 4 bases from V and 10 bases from J, the junction contained 5 bases not matched to a gene. The CDR3 length is 13 residues. Looked up from germline, CDR1 is SGHDT and CDR2 is YYEEEE. The CDR3 nucleotides read TGTGCCAGCAGCCCCGGACAGGGGGAACCCCAGCATTTT. Translation gives CASSPGQGEPQHF.

The chain couples TRBV5-1 to TRBJ2-1; 9 nucleotides agree with TRBD2. Germline CDR1 and CDR2: SGHRS and YFSETQ. V was clipped by 6 bases and J by 5 bases; unmatched bases: 9. The CDR3 has 15 amino acids. The chain's CDR3 is CASNGGLASHNEQFF. The CDR3 DNA is TGCGCCAGCAACGGTGGACTAGCGAGTCACAATGAGCAGTTCTTC. Based on the CDR3 plus reference TRBV5-1 and TRBJ2-1, the full variable domain is KAGVTQTPRYLIKTRGQQVTLSCSPISGHRSVSWYQQTPGQGLQFLFEYFSETQRNKGNFPGRFSGRQFSNSRSEMNVSTLELGDSALYLCASNGGLASHNEQFFGPGTRLTVL.

Written as DNA, the CDR3 is TGTGCCAGCAGCTTGGGAAGTGGGGAGTATAATTCACCCCTCCACTTT. This translates into CASSLGSGEYNSPLHF. The chain uses TRBV5-4 and TRBJ1-6; D unclear. This CDR3 spans 16 amino acids. The ends were cut back, 0 bases at V and 4 bases at J, with 11 bases in the middle. CDR1 is SGHNT, CDR2 YYREEE, per germline (reference sequence).

The V call is TRBV5-1, the J call TRBJ2-3, with 11 bases aligning to TRBD2. V was clipped by 6 bases and J by 2 bases; unmatched bases: 8. CDR1 and CDR2 (germline): SGHRS, YFSETQ. The CDR3 length is 16 residues. The CDR3 region has the DNA TGCGCCAGCAACCTCGGGACTAGCGGACCCACAGATACGCAGTATTTT. Its translation: CASNLGTSGPTDTQYF.

The chain joins TRBV5-1 to TRBJ1-2, with D uncertain. The germline gives CDR1 SGHRS, CDR2 YFSETQ. V was shortened by 4 bases and J by 4 bases, with 8 bases between the two germline ends. The CDR3 has 12 amino acids. CDR3 DNA: TGCGCCAGCAGCCCGCAGTTCTATGGCTACACCTTC. This gives the protein CASSPQFYGYTF.

The V call is TRBV7-3, the J call TRBJ2-7, with a weak D call TRBD2 (6 bases). The germline V gene has CDR1 SGHTA and CDR2 FQGTGA. This CDR3 spans 14 amino acids. V was shortened by 5 bases and J by 5 bases, with 16 bases between the two germline ends. CDR3 protein: CASSPQGGIDEQYF. The CDR3 DNA follows: TGTGCCAGCAGCCCCCAAGGAGGGATCGACGAGCAGTACTTC.

Notes on this clone: One end of the junction does not line up with germline, which may come from a read error. This sequence joins TRBV6-1 and TRBJ2-5, with D tentatively TRBD2 (7 bases). Germline CDR1 reads MNHNS; CDR2 reads SASEGT. The CDR3 extends over 14 amino acids. CDR3 coding DNA: TGTGCCAGCAGAGAAGGGGGGGGCCAAGAGACCCAGTACTTC. Amino acids: CASREGGGQETQYF.

This clone has just a few counts. The rearrangement uses TRBV6-6 and TRBJ1-1; unclear D gene. CDR3 size: 13 residues. Germline CDR1 reads MNHNY; CDR2 reads SVGAGI (reference sequence). Trimming removed 5 bases from V and 3 bases from J, with 10 bases in between. The CDR3 loop is CASSRSLYTEAFF. CDR3 DNA: TGTGCCAGCAGTCGCTCCCTATACACTGAAGCTTTCTTT.

The count of this clone is one. The V gene is TRBV28, the J gene TRBJ2-3, with D perhaps TRBD2 (5 bases). Germline CDR1 and CDR2: MDHEN and SYDVKM. This CDR3 is built from 15 residues. V was clipped by 2 bases and J by 4 bases, with 13 bases between them. The CDR3 DNA reads as TGTGCCAGCAGTTTAAGCGGTCCCCGAGCAGATACGCAGTATTTT. Protein: CASSLSGPRADTQYF.

The chain has TRBV7-9 and TRBJ1-1; D possibly corresponds to TRBD1 (6 bases). Germline loops: CDR1 SEHNR, CDR2 FQNEAQ (reference sequence). CDR3 size: 13 residues. V was pared by 9 bases and J by 1 base, with 12 bases between. CDR3 in DNA: TGTGCCAGTAGAAGACAGGAGAACACTGAAGCTTTCTTT. This translates into CASRRQENTEAFF. Complete variable domain (other parts from reference TRBV7-9 and TRBJ1-1): DTGVSQNPRHKITKRGQNVTFRCDPISEHNRLYWYRQTLGQGPEFLTYFQNEAQLEKSRLLSDRFSAERPKGSFSTLEIQRTEQGDSAMYLCASRRQENTEAFFGQGTRLTVV.

The chain links TRBV7-6 to TRBJ2-2; 9 bases fit TRBD1. CDR1 and CDR2 (germline): SGHVS, FNYEAQ. The ends lost 5 bases at V and 5 bases at J; junction bases unmatched: 9. The CDR3 is 16 residues long. The CDR3 sequence is CASSTGTGYGTGELFF. CDR3 DNA sequence: TGTGCCAGCAGCACCGGGACAGGGTATGGGACCGGGGAGCTGTTTTTT.

The chain uses TRBV11-2 and TRBJ2-1; 11 bases are a match to TRBD2. The CDR3 sequence is 17 residues long. V trimming: 5 bases; J trimming: 7 bases; junction bases outside the gene matches: 13. CDR1 is SGHAT and CDR2 is FQNNGV in the germline V gene. The CDR3 region has the DNA TGTGCCAGCAGCAGGGGTAGCGGGAGGGCCGAATGGAATGAGCAGTTCTTC. This sequence encodes CASSRGSGRAEWNEQFF.

CDR3 DNA sequence: TGCGCCAGCAGCCTGAAAGGGACAGGGAACACCGGGGAGCTGTTTTTT. This codes for CASSLKGTGNTGELFF. The J gene is TRBJ2-2, the V gene TRBV4-1; 8 bases agree with TRBD1. J was trimmed by 1 base and V by 4 bases; bases with no gene match: 5. The CDR3 covers 16 residues. Germline CDR1 reads MGHRA; CDR2 reads YSYEKL.

The J gene is TRBJ2-5, the V gene TRBV12-3 or TRBV12-4; possibly TRBD2 for D (6 bases). The CDR3 consists of 11 residues. Trimming took 8 bases from V and 4 from J, leaving 8 bases between them. Here the CDR3 reads CASAGGETQYF. CDR3 bases: TGTGCCAGCGCCGGGGGAGAGACCCAGTACTTC.